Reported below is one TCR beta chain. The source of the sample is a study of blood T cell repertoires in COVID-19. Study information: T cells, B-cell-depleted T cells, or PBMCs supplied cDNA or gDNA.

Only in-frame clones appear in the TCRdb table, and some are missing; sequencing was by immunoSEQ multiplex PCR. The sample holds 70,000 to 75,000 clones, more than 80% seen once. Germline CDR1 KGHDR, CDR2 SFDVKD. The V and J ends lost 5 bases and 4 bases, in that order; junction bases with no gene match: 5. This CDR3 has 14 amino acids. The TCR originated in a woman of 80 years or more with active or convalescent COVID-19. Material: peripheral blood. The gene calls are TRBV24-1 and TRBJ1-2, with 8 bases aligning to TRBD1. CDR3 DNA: TGTGCCACCAGTGTTGGACAGGGCGGCTATGGCTACACCTTC. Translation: CATSVGQGGYGYTF.